This entry lists 8 T cell receptor beta chains sequenced from one sample in a study of blood T cell repertoires in COVID-19. Method: immunoSEQ multiplex PCR; TCRdb's copy keeps in-frame clones and lacks some. Altogether about 80,000 clones are present, around 82% being singletons, with the ten largest covering approximately 39%. The sample comprised peripheral blood. The receptors shown here come from a man of 80 years or more with active or convalescent COVID-19.

The V gene is TRBV12-3 or TRBV12-4, the J gene TRBJ2-7, with TRBD1 matching 9 bases. This CDR3 has 13 amino acids. Trimming at V came to 6 bases and at J to 5 bases, leaving 5 bases not matched to a gene. The chain's CDR3 is CASSLDRGNEQYF. The CDR3 coding sequence is TGTGCCAGCAGCTTGGACAGGGGAAACGAGCAGTACTTC.

V and J are TRBV28 and TRBJ2-2; D possibly corresponds to TRBD1 (6 bases). The CDR3 has 13 amino acids. The ends were cut back, 5 bases at V and 4 bases at J, with 8 bases in the middle. Germline values: CDR1 MDHEN, CDR2 SYDVKM. The CDR3 loop is CASSGQFTGELFF. The CDR3 nucleotides read TGTGCCAGCAGTGGACAGTTCACCGGGGAGCTGTTTTTT.

This chain links TRBV29-1 with TRBJ2-1; 7 bases line up with TRBD2. J gave up 0 bases and V 3 bases, and 2 bases lay outside the gene matches. The CDR3 has 14 residues. Germline-derived CDR1 and CDR2 are SQVTM and ANQGSEA. Written as DNA, the CDR3 is TGCAGCGTTGACAGGACTAGCTCCTACAATGAGCAGTTCTTC. Its protein product is CSVDRTSSYNEQFF.

The chain employs TRBV15 and TRBJ2-1; D not certain. This CDR3 has 13 residues. Germline CDR1 reads LNHNV; CDR2 reads YYDKDF (reference sequence). Trimming removed 5 bases from V and 4 bases from J, with 9 bases in between. CDR3 DNA sequence: TGTGCCACCAGCGGTAGTATATACAATGAGCAGTTCTTC. It specifies CATSGSIYNEQFF. Variable domain in full (rest from reference TRBV15 and TRBJ2-1): DAMVIQNPRYQVTQFGKPVTLSCSQTLNHNVMYWYQQKSSQAPKLLFHYYDKDFNNEADTPDNFQSRRPNTSFCFLDIRSPGLGDTAMYLCATSGSIYNEQFFGPGTRLTVL.

The chain carries TRBV2 and TRBJ1-1, with 7 bases lining up with TRBD1. The V gene end was trimmed by 4 bases and the J gene end by 6 bases; junction bases not matched to a gene: 5. The CDR3 length is 13 residues. The germline V gene encodes CDR1 SNHLY and CDR2 FYNNEI. The CDR3 loop is CASSGQGVSEAFF. CDR3 bases: TGTGCCAGCAGTGGGCAGGGGGTATCTGAAGCTTTCTTT.

The rearrangement joins TRBV6-2 or TRBV6-3 to TRBJ2-1; 8 positions agree with TRBD2. With V trimmed by 5 bases and J by 15 bases, 12 bases remained unmatched. The CDR3 covers 13 residues. Germline V gives CDR1 MNHEY, CDR2 SVGEGT. The CDR3 DNA reads as TGTGCCAGCAGTCCCGAAGGAGCGGGAGCGCCGTTCTTC. Translated: CASSPEGAGAPFF.

The chain couples TRBV7-3 to TRBJ1-4, with D hard to call. The CDR3 is 13 amino acids. The V and J ends lost 5 bases and 3 bases respectively, with 7 bases between them. Germline-derived CDR1 and CDR2 are SGHTA and FQGTGA. CDR3 loop: CASSPGANEKLFF. In DNA form, the CDR3 reads TGTGCCAGCAGCCCGGGAGCTAATGAAAAACTGTTTTTT. Supplemented by reference TRBV7-3 and TRBJ1-4, the full variable domain reads GAGVSQTPSNKVTEKGKYVELRCDPISGHTALYWYRQSLGQGPEFLIYFQGTGAADDSGLPNDRFFAVRPEGSVSTLKIQRTERGDSAVYLCASSPGANEKLFFGSGTQLSVL.

V gene TRBV7-9 combines with J gene TRBJ1-1; possibly TRBD1 for D (5 bases). The V gene lost 2 bases and the J gene lost 1 base, with 8 bases spanning the gap. The CDR3 totals 14 residues. CDR1 SEHNR and CDR2 FQNEAQ come from the germline V gene (reference sequence). Here the CDR3 DNA reads TGTGCCAGCAGCTTAACCACAGGGAACACTGAAGCTTTCTTT. Its protein product is CASSLTTGNTEAFF.